These T cell receptor beta chains were read from a single sample in a study of T cells in Graves' hyperthyroidism and ophthalmopathy. One entry per CDR3 protein results from TCRdb running MiXCR on the multiplex PCR reads. Among under 350,000 distinct CDR3 sequences listed, about 18% were seen once. Material: blood. The receptor set was obtained from a woman aged 45 to 65 with Graves' hyperthyroidism. Each CDR3 is given with its conserved first and last residue. The order of the fields is clone size, V gene, J gene, D gene, CDR3 protein. A D gene is named only where the DNA matches it firmly. Some rows mark clone size as missing; the rest say once, few, many or name a class of expanded clone.

abundance: many
v_gene: TRBV2
j_gene: TRBJ2-3
d_gene: -
CDR3aa: CASSEEKTQYF

abundance: many
v_gene: TRBV6-1
j_gene: TRBJ1-5
d_gene: TRBD1
CDR3aa: CASSATGSQPQHF

abundance: -
v_gene: TRBV7-3
j_gene: TRBJ2-2
d_gene: TRBD2
CDR3aa: CASSLSPGLATAGELFF

abundance: -
v_gene: TRBV19
j_gene: TRBJ2-1
d_gene: -
CDR3aa: CASSIMSYGVNEQFF

abundance: few
v_gene: TRBV19
j_gene: TRBJ1-5
d_gene: TRBD1
CDR3aa: CASSIVRTGGHQPQHF

abundance: many
v_gene: TRBV20-1
j_gene: TRBJ2-1
d_gene: -
CDR3aa: CSAFRVSGLDNEQFF

abundance: few
v_gene: TRBV7-6
j_gene: TRBJ2-2
d_gene: TRBD2
CDR3aa: CASRTSGGAPGELFF

abundance: -
v_gene: TRBV13
j_gene: TRBJ2-7
d_gene: TRBD2
CDR3aa: CASSQVAGVTSYEQYF

abundance: -
v_gene: TRBV4-1
j_gene: TRBJ1-1
d_gene: -
CDR3aa: CASSQVGVVTEAFF

abundance: -
v_gene: TRBV4-1
j_gene: TRBJ2-5
d_gene: -
CDR3aa: CASSQVSSTPGETQYF

abundance: few
v_gene: TRBV5-6
j_gene: TRBJ2-2
d_gene: -
CDR3aa: CASSFGTAHTGELFF

abundance: -
v_gene: TRBV7-9
j_gene: TRBJ2-4
d_gene: TRBD2
CDR3aa: CASSEMGLDFVNIQYF